The sequence of this TCR beta chain was determined in a study of cytomegalovirus exposure and HLA in healthy donors. PCR involved 60 Vbeta and 13 Jbeta primers. Measured with immunoSEQ multiplex PCR; TCRdb has only the in-frame clones, and not every one. Seen here are around 130,000 clones, approximately 84% observed once, and the top ten hold approximately 2.8%. CDR1 is MNHNY, CDR2 SVGAGI, per germline (reference sequence). V was cut by 10 bases and J by 1 base, with 13 bases left in between. The CDR3 covers 14 residues. The chain recombines TRBV6-6 with TRBJ2-2, with D possibly being TRBD2 (6 bases). Sequenced material: PBMCs. The sequence came from a boy between 2 and 15 years old in good health and CMV-seronegative. This CDR3 reads CAITTRKNTGELFF. In DNA form, the CDR3 reads TGTGCCATTACGACTAGGAAGAACACCGGGGAGCTGTTTTTT.